This T cell receptor (beta chain) was captured in a study of CD8+ T cells in alopecia areata. Specified treatment: oral pan-JAK inhibitor, 5-10 mg twice daily. RNA, once extracted, was reverse transcribed into cDNA for use as the sequencing template. This table comes from immunoSEQ multiplex PCR, and its TCRdb copy is limited to in-frame clones, with some not included. The repertoire holds about 190,000 clones, with around 65% as singletons. About this clone itself: No antigen is known for it.

This CDR3 spans 13 amino acids. The germline CDR1 and CDR2 sequences are SGHRS and YFSETQ. V was trimmed by 3 bases and J by 6 bases, leaving 9 bases between them. Study observations and caveats: Scalp clonality dropped significantly under tofacitinib, as did expanded CD8+ top-100 clones.

Sequencing was performed on CD4+ T cells sorted from blood, taken at week 4, from a patient treated with tofacitinib. This sequence was found in a human donor with alopecia areata. The chain links TRBV5-1 to TRBJ2-2, with D perhaps TRBD1 (6 bases). The CDR3, as DNA: TGCGCCAGCAGCTATGGACAGCCCGGGGAGCTGTTTTTT. Amino acids: CASSYGQPGELFF.